The 4 T cell receptor beta chains reported below all come from one sample, sequenced in a study of long-term antiretroviral therapy in people with HIV. Researchers report immunoSEQ v3.0 was run at survey level. Produced via immunoSEQ multiplex PCR; TCRdb's table is partial and in-frame only. Of more than 15,000 clones detected, approximately 80% appear once; the ten largest clones hold roughly 8.6%. The starting material was unsorted PBMCs, obtained 0.3 years before starting antiretroviral therapy. The receptors were sampled from a man between 45 and 60 years old with HIV.

Points on this clone: Other DNA sequences of this sample code for an identical CDR3. V usage is TRBV6-6 and J usage is TRBJ1-5, with 7 bases that match TRBD1. CDR3 length equals 16 residues. V lost 8 bases, J lost 5 bases, and 15 bases stayed unmatched. Germline CDR1 is MNHNY and CDR2 is SVGAGI (reference sequence). The CDR3 DNA sequence: TGTGCCAGCTGCCTCCGGGACAGAGGAACCCATCAGCCCCAGCATTTT. It is translated as CASCLRDRGTHQPQHF.

The rearrangement joins TRBV4-1 to TRBJ1-1; D gene uncertain. The CDR3 consists of 15 residues. Germline values: CDR1 MGHRA, CDR2 YSYEKL. V was clipped by 0 bases and J by 2 bases, with 10 bases between them. The CDR3, as DNA: TGCGCCAGCAGCCAAGATAGAGGATTAAACACTGAAGCTTTCTTT. Its translation is CASSQDRGLNTEAFF.

This clone was detected only a few times. This chain uses TRBV10-2 with TRBJ1-5; 7 bases line up with TRBD1. The germline gives CDR1 WSHSY, CDR2 SAAADI. The CDR3 has 17 amino acids. The trim removed 9 bases at V and 3 bases at J, leaving 17 bases unmatched. CDR3 DNA sequence: TGCGCCAGTTCTATCGGGACAGTCCACAGGTTCAATCAGCCCCAGCATTTT. It codes for CASSIGTVHRFNQPQHF.

This chain uses TRBV6-5 with TRBJ1-3; D is unclear. Germline assignment: CDR1 MNHEY and CDR2 SVGAGI. Deletions cut 4 bases from V and 0 bases from J, with 13 bases between. The CDR3 spans 16 residues. This CDR3 is CASSSTVYHSGNTIYF. The CDR3 DNA reads as TGTGCCAGCAGTTCTACAGTCTACCACTCTGGAAACACCATATATTTT.